This T cell receptor (beta chain) was profiled in a study of spatial heterogeneity in lung cancer. Via MiXCR, TCRdb re-called the 5' RACE reads, giving one row per CDR3 protein. The sample has about 14,000 distinct CDR3 sequences, 4.7% seen once. Study-wide points: The study found that expanded intratumoral alpha and beta TCR counts tracked tumor mutation counts. Tracking of ubiquitous and regional nonsynonymous mutations by counts of ubiquitous and regional expanded TCRs, respectively, was seen.

This clonotype occurred many times. Its cognate antigen is unknown. Since it is a stray read in a library aimed at alpha chains, this beta chain has a size that is not meaningful. The CDR3 totals 15 residues. Trimming removed 4 bases from V and 6 bases from J, with 17 bases in between. Germline assignment: CDR1 SGHRS and CDR2 YFSETQ. Time point here: sample taken at primary tumor resection. This clonotype was sampled from a female donor with early-stage non-small cell lung cancer. Sequencing was performed on lung tumor tissue, taken at surgery. V is TRBV5-1 and J is TRBJ2-1; possibly TRBD1 for D (7 bases). The CDR3 coding sequence is TGCGCCAGCAGCACCGGACAGGTGGGGGGCAATGAGCAGTTCTTC. Its protein product is CASSTGQVGGNEQFF.